This TCR beta chain was captured by sequencing in a study of blood T cell repertoires in COVID-19. On the study more broadly: PBMCs, B-cell-depleted T cells, or T cells were the source of the cDNA or gDNA that made up the material.

Repertoires were generated with immunoSEQ multiplex PCR, while TCRdb's copy carries only in-frame clones and drops some. The sample shows more than 95,000 clones, approximately 76% of them seen only once. This CDR3 spans 13 amino acids. V lost 9 bases and J 4 bases, leaving 15 bases between the germline ends. CDR1 is MNHEY, CDR2 SVGAGI, per germline. The V call is TRBV6-5, the J call TRBJ1-1; D perhaps matches TRBD1 (6 bases). This TCR was sampled from a woman in her seventies with acute or convalescent COVID-19. The sample was peripheral blood. The CDR3 DNA sequence: TGTGCCAGTCGAGGCAGGGGAATCACTGAAGCTTTCTTT. Protein: CASRGRGITEAFF.